The clone carrying this TCR beta chain has a count of ten or more. Its matching antigen is unknown. This record comes from a study of T cell repertoires in cytomegalovirus infection. Overall study: Carrying CMV and the relevant HLA type showed in public TCR beta signatures.

General study findings and limits: Dominating the ex vivo response were TCR beta clonotypes that were CMV-specific and HLA-C-restricted.

The CDR3 has 15 amino acids. In germline, CDR1 is SGHTA, CDR2 FQGNSA. V was clipped by 5 bases and J by 6 bases; unmatched bases: 9. TCRdb recomputed calls from the reads with MiXCR, one row per CDR3 protein. The sample has under 100,000 distinct CDR3 sequences; 3% to 4.5% are singletons. This chain uses TRBV7-2 with TRBJ2-7; 11 nucleotides line up with TRBD2. This clonotype was obtained from a human donor in good health (CMV status not recorded). Some clones in this sample may be carry-over from other donors' samples. The source material was PBMCs. Here the CDR3 DNA reads TGTGCCAGCAGCCATCGTAGCGGGGGGGCCGTCGAGCAGTACTTC. Protein product: CASSHRSGGAVEQYF.